The 32 T cell receptor beta chains below come from one sample, sequenced in a study of regulatory T cells in long-lasting Graves disease. Sequencing libraries for TCR beta were prepared with iRepertoire HTBI primers and Arm-PCR of CDR3 regions. TCRdb reprocessed the multiplex PCR reads via MiXCR and lists one record per CDR3 protein. Of about 290,000 distinct CDR3 sequences in the sample, 20% to 25% were seen once. Sample time point: persistent/refractory GD, antithyroid drugs over 5 years with positive TRAb. Preparation of the TCR library used RNA extracted from PBMCs. Sequencing used peripheral blood mononuclear cells (PBMCs), obtained when the disease was refractory, from a patient treated with antithyroid drugs. These receptors came from a female donor with Graves disease.

This clonotype was counted at least ten times. The V and J genes are TRBV28 and TRBJ2-7; D is uncertain. The CDR3 extends over 14 amino acids. The V and J ends lost 5 bases and 2 bases respectively, with 13 bases between them. CDR1 MDHEN and CDR2 SYDVKM come from the germline V gene. This chain's CDR3 is CASSPLGETYEQYF. CDR3 nucleotide sequence: TGTGCCAGCAGTCCCCTGGGCGAAACCTACGAGCAGTACTTC.

Comments on this clonotype: One junction end does not reproduce the germline sequence, and a read error may be involved. V is TRBV9 and J is TRBJ1-5; 9 bases fit TRBD1. The CDR3 loop spans 14 amino acids. Germline CDR1 is SGDLS and CDR2 is YYNGEE. The CDR3 DNA reads as TGCGCCAGCAGTGTACAGGGGGCGACTCAGCCCCAGCATTTT. It is translated as CASSVQGATQPQHF.

This clonotype came up many times. The chain employs TRBV6-5 and TRBJ2-2, with D uncertain. Per germline, CDR1 MNHEY and CDR2 SVGAGI. V was cut by 0 bases and J by 4 bases, with 15 bases left in between. The CDR3 runs to 17 residues. The CDR3 DNA reads as TGTGCCAGCAGTTACTCGGCGACCAGGCCTGGCACCGGGGAGCTGTTTTTT. Amino acid sequence: CASSYSATRPGTGELFF.

In this sample, this clonotype turned up many times. The gene calls are TRBV11-2 and TRBJ2-3; 14 nucleotides line up with TRBD2. The junction had 4 bases not matched to a gene; V was cut back by 3 bases and J by 5 bases. The CDR3 covers 16 residues. Germline V gene lookup returns CDR1 SGHAT and CDR2 FQNNGV. CDR3 DNA sequence: TGTGCCAGCAGCTTTGGACTAGCGGGAGGAAGAGATACGCAGTATTTT. It is translated as CASSFGLAGGRDTQYF.

This clonotype was detected only a few times. The chain carries TRBV5-1 and TRBJ1-3; 7 bases are a match to TRBD1. V shed 0 bases and J 0 bases; nucleotides not matched to a gene: 6. The CDR3 sequence is 17 residues long. CDR1 and CDR2 from the germline V gene are SGHRS and YFSETQ. CDR3 residues: CASSLADRASSGNTIYF. CDR3 bases: TGCGCCAGCAGCTTGGCCGACAGGGCGAGCTCTGGAAACACCATATATTTT.

This rearrangement joins TRBV15 to TRBJ2-3; possibly TRBD2 for D (5 bases). Between the trimmed V and J ends, which lost 0 bases and 5 bases, there was a span of 6 bases. The CDR3 is 13 amino acids. Germline V gene sequence: CDR1 LNHNV, CDR2 YYDKDF (reference sequence). The CDR3 region has the DNA TGTGCCACCAGCAGAGACGGGGAAGATACGCAGTATTTT. Its translation: CATSRDGEDTQYF.

CDR3 nucleotides: TGCAGCGCCGACAGGGGCTCAGAGACCCAGTACTTC. It encodes CSADRGSETQYF. The V and J genes are TRBV29-1 and TRBJ2-5; TRBD1 agrees at 8 bases. There are 12 residues in the CDR3. CDR1 is SQVTM, CDR2 ANQGSEA, per germline. V was pared by 7 bases and J by 4 bases, with 5 bases of the junction left unmatched.

This rearrangement joins TRBV7-8 to TRBJ2-5, with 15 bases identical to TRBD2. Looked up from germline, CDR1 is SGHVS and CDR2 is FQNEAQ. J lost 1 base, V lost 4 bases, and 7 bases had no gene match. The CDR3 contains 18 residues. CDR3 sequence reads: CASSSGLAGGPRQETQYF. The CDR3 DNA reads as TGTGCCAGCAGCTCCGGACTAGCGGGAGGGCCCCGCCAAGAGACCCAGTACTTC.

The rearrangement links TRBV29-1 to TRBJ2-7; 14 nucleotides agree with TRBD2. Per germline, CDR1 SQVTM and CDR2 ANQGSEA. The CDR3 is 18 residues long. V dropped 0 bases and J dropped 5; count of bases not matched to a gene: 12. The CDR3 DNA sequence: TGCAGCGTTGAAGATCCCTACGGGACTAGCGGGAGTGTCCACGAGCAGTACTTC. This sequence encodes CSVEDPYGTSGSVHEQYF.

V gene TRBV18 combines with J gene TRBJ2-5; D perhaps matches TRBD1 (5 bases). The V gene's germline CDR1 is KGHSH and CDR2 LQKENI. This CDR3 has 15 amino acids. V lost 6 bases and J 1 base, leaving 15 bases between the germline ends. The CDR3 sequence is CASSRPTETQETQYF. CDR3 nucleotides: TGTGCCAGCTCGCGGCCGACAGAGACCCAAGAGACCCAGTACTTC.

This clonotype was counted only a few times. This rearrangement joins TRBV27 to TRBJ1-5, with 9 bases lining up with TRBD1. The CDR3 runs to 16 residues. V trimming: 6 bases; J trimming: 5 bases; junction bases outside the gene matches: 11. Germline V gene lookup returns CDR1 MNHEY and CDR2 SMNVEV (reference sequence). The CDR3 sequence: CASRPDRGFLDQPQHF. DNA of the CDR3: TGTGCCAGCAGACCAGACAGGGGGTTTCTCGATCAGCCCCAGCATTTT.

There are many counts of this clonotype. The chain employs TRBV12-3 or TRBV12-4 and TRBJ1-2, with D unclear. The CDR3 is 12 amino acids. The germline V and J ends were trimmed by 5 bases and 8 bases, with 12 bases remaining between them. In DNA form, the CDR3 reads TGTGCCAGCAGTGTCCGGTCCCGGGGCTACACCTTC. Its protein product is CASSVRSRGYTF.

This clonotype was observed a few times. The chain carries TRBV6-1 and TRBJ2-5; perhaps TRBD1 as D (6 bases). The V end lost 10 bases, the J end lost 5 bases, and 17 bases lay between the germline ends. The CDR3 spans 13 residues. Germline values: CDR1 MNHNS, CDR2 SASEGT. The CDR3 DNA sequence: TGTGCCACCCGAGTGGCAGGGGAGGAGACCCAGTACTTC. Its protein is CATRVAGEETQYF.

CDR3 nucleotide sequence: TGTGCCAGCAGTTTGGGGGGCGCCTGGCTGGGGTCCTACAATGAGCAGTTCTTC. Protein product: CASSLGGAWLGSYNEQFF. The rearrangement joins TRBV6-5 to TRBJ2-1; D may match TRBD1 or TRBD2 (6 bases each). Trimming removed 4 bases from V and 1 base from J, with 20 bases in between. The CDR3 has 18 residues. Germline assignment: CDR1 MNHEY and CDR2 SVGAGI.

J is TRBJ2-2 and V is TRBV6-2 or TRBV6-3; 7 nucleotides align to TRBD1. Trimming took 3 bases from V and 3 from J; bases not matched to a gene: 4. The CDR3 has 15 residues. Per germline, CDR1 MNHEY and CDR2 SVGEGT. CDR3 loop: CASSYRQGDTGELFF. CDR3 nucleotide sequence: TGTGCCAGCAGTTATCGACAGGGTGACACCGGGGAGCTGTTTTTT.

This clonotype has ten or more counts. This chain joins TRBV6-5 and TRBJ2-7; possibly TRBD2 for D (5 bases). The CDR3 has 15 amino acids. Deletions cut 0 bases from V and 3 bases from J, with 12 bases between. Germline-derived CDR1 and CDR2 are MNHEY and SVGAGI. The CDR3 DNA reads as TGTGCCAGCAGTTACTCTCTCGCTAGCAACTACGAGCAGTACTTC. Translated: CASSYSLASNYEQYF.

Notes on this clonotype: Here the CDR3 omits its conserved ending phenylalanine or tryptophan, so a read error is the likely source. The CDR3 coding sequence is TGTGCCAGCAGTTTAGATGGGGCAGACACTGAAGCTTTCTCT. Translating it yields CASSLDGADTEAFS. The chain couples TRBV12-3 or TRBV12-4 to TRBJ1-1, with D possibly being TRBD1 (5 bases). The CDR3 totals 14 residues. Trimming took 1 base from V and 3 from J, leaving 9 bases between them.

This chain's CDR3 is CASSRIRGQGAYEQYF. In nucleotides, the CDR3 is TGTGCCAGCAGCCGAATTCGAGGACAGGGGGCCTACGAGCAGTACTTC. V gene TRBV3-1 combines with J gene TRBJ2-7; 10 positions agree with TRBD1. V lost 4 bases and J lost 2; bases outside the gene matches: 8. This CDR3 spans 16 amino acids. Germline-derived CDR1 and CDR2 are LGHDT and YNNKEL (reference sequence).

The sample holds many counts of this clonotype. The chain employs TRBV6-5 and TRBJ1-1; no reliable D call. V lost 0 bases, J lost 3 bases, and 8 bases lay in between. Per germline, CDR1 MNHEY and CDR2 SVGAGI. This CDR3 comprises 14 residues. This chain's CDR3 is CASSYSGEHTEAFF. DNA of the CDR3: TGTGCCAGCAGTTACTCCGGCGAACACACTGAAGCTTTCTTT.

In this sample, this clonotype turned up a few times. The chain employs TRBV30 and TRBJ1-2; possible D gene TRBD1, 6 bases. The CDR3 has 13 amino acids. V was shortened by 2 bases and J by 4 bases, with 11 bases between the two germline ends. Looked up from germline, CDR1 is GTSNPN and CDR2 is SVGIG (reference sequence). CDR3 amino acids: CAWSPRGFYGYTF. The CDR3, as DNA: TGTGCCTGGAGTCCCAGGGGTTTCTATGGCTACACCTTC.

This sequence joins TRBV5-4 and TRBJ2-7, with D unresolved. CDR1 and CDR2 (germline): SGHNT, YYREEE (reference sequence). The V and J ends lost 1 base and 6 bases respectively, with 8 bases between them. The CDR3 totals 12 residues. CDR3 protein: CASSLSVSEQYF. For the CDR3, the DNA is TGTGCCAGCAGCTTGTCCGTCTCCGAGCAGTACTTC.

The CDR3 region is CSGEGTAGTEAFF. CDR3 bases: TGCAGCGGCGAGGGGACAGCAGGCACTGAAGCTTTCTTT. The rearrangement joins TRBV29-1 to TRBJ1-1; 7 bases align to TRBD1. Germline CDR1 and CDR2: SQVTM and ANQGSEA. After removal of 7 bases from V and 4 bases from J, the junction contained 9 bases not matched to a gene. This CDR3 contains 13 residues. The complete variable domain, with remaining parts taken from reference TRBV29-1 and TRBJ1-1, reads SAVISQKPSRDICQRGTSLTIQCQVDSQVTMMFWYRQQPGQSLTLIATANQGSEATYESGFVIDKFPISRPNLTFSTLTVSNMSPEDSSIYLCSGEGTAGTEAFFGQGTRLTVV.

The chain links TRBV6-1 to TRBJ2-7, with D tentatively TRBD2 (6 bases). The V gene lost 6 bases and the J gene lost 3 bases, with 15 bases spanning the gap. Germline lookup yields CDR1 MNHNS and CDR2 SASEGT. CDR3 size: 14 residues. The CDR3 sequence: CASSSWGENYEQYF. Here the CDR3 DNA reads TGTGCCAGCAGCTCTTGGGGGGAGAACTACGAGCAGTACTTC.

V gene TRBV5-1 combines with J gene TRBJ2-7; weak D call: TRBD2 (6 bases). This CDR3 spans 15 amino acids. Looked up from germline, CDR1 is SGHRS and CDR2 is YFSETQ. The germline V and J ends were trimmed by 6 bases and 5 bases, with 21 bases remaining between them. In nucleotides, the CDR3 is TGCGCCAGCACCCACGGGAGAGGTCCCGCAGACGAGCAGTACTTC. Its translation: CASTHGRGPADEQYF.

This clonotype showed up just a few times. The chain has TRBV6-1 and TRBJ2-5; TRBD2 agrees at 11 bases. Germline V gene data show CDR1 as MNHNS and CDR2 as SASEGT. This CDR3 is 15 amino acids long. Unmatched junction bases numbered 5, after V lost 5 bases and J lost 3 bases. The CDR3: CASSLSGREEETQYF. DNA for the CDR3: TGTGCCAGCAGTCTTAGCGGGAGGGAAGAAGAGACCCAGTACTTC.

This clonotype was found once. The chain uses TRBV30 and TRBJ2-7, with 10 bases matching TRBD2. The CDR3 length is 17 residues. The V gene's germline CDR1 is GTSNPN and CDR2 SVGIG (reference sequence). J gave up 4 bases and V 7 bases, and 19 bases lay outside the gene matches. The CDR3, as DNA: TGTGCCTTCAACTCCGGAACTAGCGGGATCCTAGAGTACGAGCAGTACTTC. Its protein is CAFNSGTSGILEYEQYF.

This chain links TRBV7-8 with TRBJ1-3; D may be TRBD1 (5 bases). Germline V gives CDR1 SGHVS, CDR2 FQNEAQ. The CDR3 covers 13 residues. Trimming stripped 6 bases from V and 1 base from J, with 7 bases between. The CDR3 protein is CASRRGSGNTIYF. The CDR3 nucleotides read TGTGCCAGCAGAAGGGGATCTGGAAACACCATATATTTT.

At least ten counts were recorded for this clonotype. The chain couples TRBV7-2 to TRBJ2-5; tentative D call: TRBD2 (5 bases). Trimming removed 1 base at V and 5 bases at J, with 14 bases between. This CDR3 spans 15 amino acids. CDR1 and CDR2 (germline): SGHTA, FQGNSA. The CDR3 reads CASSLVSRRWETQYF. For the CDR3, the DNA is TGTGCCAGCAGCTTAGTTAGCAGGAGGTGGGAGACCCAGTACTTC.

The chain has TRBV12-3 or TRBV12-4 and TRBJ1-2; the match to TRBD1 covers 9 bases. The CDR3 contains 14 residues. V trimming: 7 bases; J trimming: 3 bases; junction bases outside the gene matches: 6. CDR3 DNA sequence: TGTGCCAGCACTACGACAGGGGGGGACTATGGCTACACCTTC. Its translation: CASTTTGGDYGYTF.

The chain uses TRBV28 and TRBJ2-4, with D maybe TRBD2 (6 bases). The CDR3 is 13 amino acids. The V end was cut by 3 bases, the J end by 9 bases, with 12 bases between. Germline values: CDR1 MDHEN, CDR2 SYDVKM. CDR3 nucleotide sequence: TGTGCCAGCAGTTTGGGAGGCGTAGTCATTCAGTACTTC. Its translation is CASSLGGVVIQYF.

This chain uses TRBV9 with TRBJ1-1, with D possibly TRBD1 on 6 matching bases. This CDR3 comprises 13 residues. Germline V lookup: CDR1 SGDLS, CDR2 YYNGEE. V lost 3 bases and J lost 5, with 11 bases in between. The chain's CDR3 is CASSAPTGTEAFF. The CDR3 DNA sequence: TGTGCCAGCAGCGCCCCGACAGGTACTGAAGCTTTCTTT.

This clonotype turned up a few times. V and J are TRBV4-1 and TRBJ2-5; D gene ambiguous. V was pared by 0 bases and J by 4 bases, with 6 bases between. Germline CDR1 MGHRA, CDR2 YSYEKL. CDR3 size: 13 residues. The DNA of the CDR3 is TGCGCCAGCAGCCAAGAATTCAGAGAGACCCAGTACTTC. As protein: CASSQEFRETQYF.